These 23 T cell receptor beta chains originate from one sample sequenced in a study of T-cell memory formation after mild COVID-19. TCRdb itself ran the 5' RACE reads through MiXCR, one entry per CDR3 protein. The sample lists a few hundred thousand distinct CDR3 sequences; roughly an eighth were seen once. Sequencing was performed on PBMCs or a T cell subset sorted from them (not recorded which). Receptors were obtained from a man younger than 35 who had mild COVID-19 (a few samples of this study predate the infection). Cell type and time point are not known.

This clonotype was counted a few times. The rearrangement links TRBV25-1 to TRBJ1-2; D is undetermined. Germline V gene lookup returns CDR1 MGHDK and CDR2 SYGVNS. This CDR3 contains 14 residues. V was trimmed by 1 base and J by 1 base, leaving 7 bases between them. CDR3 in amino acids: CASSESGYNYGYTF. The CDR3 DNA sequence: TGTGCCAGCAGTGAATCAGGATATAACTATGGCTACACCTTC.

V is TRBV9 and J is TRBJ1-2; possible D gene TRBD1, 5 bases. Germline V gene lookup returns CDR1 SGDLS and CDR2 YYNGEE. The V and J ends lost 2 bases and 7 bases respectively, with 12 bases between them. This CDR3 has 13 residues. For the CDR3, the DNA is TGTGCCAGCAGCGTCCGTGGGGGGTTTGGCTACACCTTC. Translating it yields CASSVRGGFGYTF.

In its sample, this clonotype was seen a few times. V gene TRBV20-1 combines with J gene TRBJ1-2, with unresolved D. CDR1 is DFQATT and CDR2 is SNEGSKA in the germline V gene (reference sequence). The CDR3 runs 12 residues. With 2 bases removed from V and 0 bases from J, the gap between germline ends came to 4 bases. Here the CDR3 DNA reads TGCAGTGCTAGACGTCCTAACTATGGCTACACCTTC. This encodes CSARRPNYGYTF.

V gene TRBV12-3 or TRBV12-4 combines with J gene TRBJ1-1, with TRBD1 identical over 7 bases. The CDR3 consists of 14 residues. Trimming removed 3 bases from V and 4 bases from J; junction bases left unmatched: 5. The CDR3 nucleotides are TGTGCCAGCAGTTTTAAAGGGGGCGGCACTGAAGCTTTCTTT. Protein: CASSFKGGGTEAFF.

The V and J genes are TRBV4-1 and TRBJ2-3; perhaps TRBD1 as D (6 bases). V was cut by 1 base and J by 2 bases, with 13 bases left in between. Germline CDR1 reads MGHRA; CDR2 reads YSYEKL. The CDR3 extends over 16 amino acids. CDR3 DNA sequence: TGCGCCAGCAGCCAAGTTTCAGGGGATCCCACAGATACGCAGTATTTT. Its translation: CASSQVSGDPTDTQYF.

The gene calls are TRBV18 and TRBJ1-1; D not certain. The V gene's germline CDR1 is KGHSH and CDR2 LQKENI. The CDR3 consists of 13 residues. V dropped 2 bases and J dropped 7 bases, with 11 bases sitting between them. The CDR3 DNA is TGTGCCAGCTCACCAAGGGAAGAGGATGAAGCTTTCTTT. This sequence encodes CASSPREEDEAFF.

This chain uses TRBV2 with TRBJ1-1; TRBD1 agrees at 7 bases. In germline, CDR1 is SNHLY, CDR2 FYNNEI. The CDR3 length is 16 residues. With V trimmed by 5 bases and J by 5 bases, 14 bases remained unmatched. The CDR3 is CASSPPQTGNPTEAFF. The CDR3 DNA reads TGTGCCAGCAGTCCACCTCAGACAGGGAACCCTACTGAAGCTTTCTTT.

The chain is built from TRBV4-1 and TRBJ1-2; D gene uncertain. The CDR3 runs 14 residues. Germline lookup yields CDR1 MGHRA and CDR2 YSYEKL. V was shortened by 0 bases and J by 6 bases, with 11 bases between the two germline ends. CDR3 sequence (DNA): TGCGCCAGCAGCCAAGATACAAAGAGGGATGGCTACACCTTC. This translates into CASSQDTKRDGYTF.

The chain recombines TRBV7-2 with TRBJ1-4, with 7 bases aligning to TRBD1. CDR1 is SGHTA, CDR2 FQGNSA, per germline. The V and J ends lost 6 bases and 6 bases, in that order; junction bases with no gene match: 7. The CDR3 length is 14 residues. The CDR3 DNA reads as TGTGCCAGCAGGCAGACAGGGATGGATGAAAAACTGTTTTTT. Translation: CASRQTGMDEKLFF.

This clonotype was recorded at least ten times. This rearrangement joins TRBV7-2 to TRBJ2-2; 7 positions match TRBD1. J was trimmed by 6 bases and V by 4 bases; bases with no gene match: 5. This CDR3 is 14 amino acids long. The germline gives CDR1 SGHTA, CDR2 FQGNSA. The CDR3 protein is CASSSTGRPGELFF. The CDR3 nucleotides are TGTGCCAGCAGCTCGACAGGGCGCCCCGGGGAGCTGTTTTTT.

Points on this clonotype: At one end, the junction sequence differs from germline, possibly due to a read error. The chain recombines TRBV7-2 with TRBJ1-4, with D tentatively TRBD1 (5 bases). CDR1 and CDR2 from the germline V gene are SGHTA and FQGNSA. The CDR3 totals 12 residues. The CDR3 here is CASSLGTTPPSF. The CDR3 DNA follows: TGTGCCAGCAGCTTAGGGACAACCCCACCAAGTTTT.

This clonotype came up a few times. J is TRBJ1-2 and V is TRBV2; a possible D gene is TRBD1 (6 bases). CDR3 length: 12 residues. Germline CDR1 SNHLY, CDR2 FYNNEI. V lost 6 bases and J lost 6, with 11 bases in between. The CDR3 coding sequence is TGTGCCAGCAGACCGGGACATGATGGCTACACCTTC. This codes for CASRPGHDGYTF.

This clonotype was counted a few times. The chain has TRBV5-1 and TRBJ2-7; 10 bases are a match to TRBD1. This CDR3 is 13 amino acids long. V was clipped by 5 bases and J by 4 bases; unmatched bases: 3. Germline V gene data show CDR1 as SGHRS and CDR2 as YFSETQ. CDR3 in DNA: TGCGCCAGCAGAGGGACAGGGGCATACGAGCAGTACTTC. Translated: CASRGTGAYEQYF.

The chain has TRBV5-1 and TRBJ2-7, with a tentative D call TRBD1 (5 bases). Per the germline V gene, CDR1 is SGHRS and CDR2 is YFSETQ. The CDR3 spans 14 residues. Deletions cut 4 bases from V and 3 bases from J, with 14 bases between. CDR3 region: CASSRSTEYYEQYF. As DNA, the CDR3 is TGCGCCAGCAGCCGCTCGACAGAATACTACGAGCAGTACTTC.

The chain links TRBV7-9 to TRBJ2-5, with TRBD1 identical over 8 bases. This CDR3 contains 14 residues. The trim removed 5 bases at V and 6 bases at J, leaving 8 bases unmatched. Germline-derived CDR1 and CDR2 are SEHNR and FQNEAQ (reference sequence). The CDR3 sequence is CASSHPDRVKTQYF. The DNA for the CDR3 is TGTGCCAGCAGCCACCCGGACAGGGTGAAGACCCAGTACTTC.

This chain connects TRBV6-2 or TRBV6-3 to TRBJ2-1, with D perhaps TRBD1 or TRBD2 (5 bases each). The CDR3 sequence is 20 residues long. Germline V gene sequence: CDR1 MNHEY, CDR2 SVGEGT. Trimming removed 0 bases at V and 7 bases at J, with 28 bases between. CDR3 in amino acids: CASSYSWDRSAPELGNEQFF. As DNA, the CDR3 is TGTGCCAGCAGTTACTCGTGGGACCGCTCAGCCCCCGAGCTGGGGAATGAGCAGTTCTTC.

This clonotype has just a few counts. The CDR3 bases are TGCGCCAGCAGCGGGGGACAGGGGGAAACCTACGAGCAGTACTTC. This gives the protein CASSGGQGETYEQYF. The chain combines TRBV5-1 with TRBJ2-7; TRBD1 aligns across 11 bases. This CDR3 is 15 amino acids long. V lost 4 bases and J lost 2; bases outside the gene matches: 5. Germline V gene data show CDR1 as SGHRS and CDR2 as YFSETQ.

This clonotype appeared a few times. This chain joins TRBV9 and TRBJ1-1; 7 bases fit TRBD1. Germline V gene data show CDR1 as SGDLS and CDR2 as YYNGEE. The V gene end was trimmed by 0 bases and the J gene end by 1 base; junction bases not matched to a gene: 6. The CDR3 is made up of 16 amino acids. The chain's CDR3 is CASSVGAGGANTEAFF. The CDR3 DNA is TGTGCCAGCAGCGTAGGGGCAGGGGGAGCGAACACTGAAGCTTTCTTT.

This clonotype showed up just a few times. The V call is TRBV2, the J call TRBJ1-2; D might be TRBD1 (6 bases). V shed 4 bases and J shed 5 bases, with 14 bases lying between them. In germline, CDR1 is SNHLY, CDR2 FYNNEI. CDR3 length equals 14 residues. CDR3 nucleotides: TGTGCCAGCAGTGGGGACAAGGCTCATTATGGCTACACCTTC. Its translation: CASSGDKAHYGYTF.

The V and J genes are TRBV7-9 and TRBJ2-1, with 9 bases that match TRBD2. The CDR3 sequence is 14 residues long. Looked up from germline, CDR1 is SEHNR and CDR2 is FQNEAQ (reference sequence). V shed 3 bases, J shed 11 bases, and the junction held 8 bases outside the gene matches. Here the CDR3 DNA reads TGTGCCAGCAGCTTCACCGGGACTAGCATTCAGCAGTTCTTC. This gives the protein CASSFTGTSIQQFF. Supplemented by reference TRBV7-9 and TRBJ2-1, the full variable domain reads DTGVSQNPRHKITKRGQNVTFRCDPISEHNRLYWYRQTLGQGPEFLTYFQNEAQLEKSRLLSDRFSAERPKGSFSTLEIQRTEQGDSAMYLCASSFTGTSIQQFFGPGTRLTVL.

The chain combines TRBV5-6 with TRBJ1-4; D gene ambiguous. The CDR3 runs 12 residues. V gave up 1 base and J gave up 6 bases, with 4 bases separating them. Germline CDR1 and CDR2: SGHDT and YYEEEE. CDR3 bases: TGTGCCAGCAGCTTGCCAGATGAAAAACTGTTTTTT. Translation: CASSLPDEKLFF.

The genes are TRBV18 and TRBJ1-2; the D is unclear. With 3 bases removed from V and 1 base from J, the gap between germline ends came to 18 bases. This CDR3 has 17 residues. Germline lookup yields CDR1 KGHSH and CDR2 LQKENI. The chain's CDR3 is CASSPTRTGRHNYGYTF. The CDR3 nucleotides read TGTGCCAGCTCACCCACCCGCACGGGAAGACATAACTATGGCTACACCTTC.

The V and J genes are TRBV18 and TRBJ2-1; a weak D match, TRBD2 (5 bases). The CDR3 totals 16 residues. Trimming shortened V by 3 bases and J by 2 bases, and 14 bases separated the two germline ends. Germline-derived CDR1 and CDR2 are KGHSH and LQKENI. The CDR3 DNA reads TGTGCCAGCTCACCGCCGGGGATAAGGGCCTACAATGAGCAGTTCTTC. Residues: CASSPPGIRAYNEQFF.